The 8 T cell receptor beta chains presented below share a single source sample, sequenced in a study of Ad26.COV2.S vaccination and SARS-CoV-2 variants (dated by TCRdb to the early 2020s). The treatment or condition label of this sample denotes: around 19 received Ad26.COV2.S at low or high dose, single or two shots; 5 received placebo; per-sample allocation not given. Repertoires of vaccine and placebo recipients were sequenced from samples collected on day 63 after the first injection. The library was prepared using the immunoSEQ multiplex PCR assay. The table comes from immuneACCESS by way of TCRdb, which keeps in-frame sequences with V and J called. Part of the clones is missing from these tables; in studies checked, under half for an unresolved V gene and the rest for unknown reasons. For this sample there are some 320,000 clones; about 86% appear just once. The ten largest clones add up to 1.9% of the sample.

The specimen was peripheral blood, collected in a trial of Ad26.COV2.S vaccine versus placebo. The receptors stem from a person between 18 and 65 years old who received the Ad26.COV2.S COVID-19 vaccine or a placebo.

The rearrangement joins TRBV7-2 to TRBJ2-7, with 10 nucleotides matching TRBD1. With V trimmed by 3 bases and J by 6 bases, 5 bases remained unmatched. The CDR3 extends over 14 amino acids. The germline CDR1 and CDR2 sequences are SGHTA and FQGNSA. The CDR3 coding sequence is TGTGCCAGCAGCTTCTCCGGGACAGGGGTCGAGCAGTACTTC. Residues: CASSFSGTGVEQYF.

This chain links TRBV6-2 or TRBV6-3 with TRBJ1-2; D ambiguous. The germline V and J ends were trimmed by 5 bases and 0 bases, with 16 bases remaining between them. The CDR3 totals 16 residues. Germline V lookup: CDR1 MNHEY, CDR2 SVGEGT. CDR3 protein: CASSSGPGRTNYGYTF. CDR3 sequence (DNA): TGTGCCAGCAGTAGCGGTCCCGGGCGGACTAACTATGGCTACACCTTC.

This clone has only a few counts. CDR3 residues: CASSPGRLSHEQYF. CDR3 bases: TGTGCCAGCTCACCAGGTAGGCTTAGCCACGAGCAGTACTTC. The V gene is TRBV18, the J gene TRBJ2-7; D uncertain. V shed 2 bases and J shed 5 bases, with 13 bases lying between them. The CDR3 loop spans 14 amino acids. Germline V CDR1 and CDR2: KGHSH, LQKENI.

V and J are TRBV7-2 and TRBJ2-5; TRBD1 might be the D (6 bases). The germline V gene has CDR1 SGHTA and CDR2 FQGNSA. The CDR3 runs 17 residues. Trimming removed 4 bases from V and 4 bases from J, with 22 bases in between. Here the CDR3 DNA reads TGTGCCAGCAGCTACCTGCGGGCAGGGGCCCCCCGAGAGACCCAGTACTTC. Protein: CASSYLRAGAPRETQYF.

The rearrangement links TRBV11-2 to TRBJ1-5, with 7 bases that match TRBD1. The germline CDR1 and CDR2 sequences are SGHAT and FQNNGV. Trimming removed 4 bases from V and 7 bases from J; junction bases left unmatched: 7. The CDR3 is 14 amino acids. CDR3 protein: CASSSRQGNQPQHF. The CDR3 DNA is TGTGCCAGCAGCTCCCGACAGGGAAACCAGCCCCAGCATTTT.

The rearrangement joins TRBV7-2 to TRBJ2-1, with D unclear. This CDR3 contains 14 residues. The V gene's germline CDR1 is SGHTA and CDR2 FQGNSA. Deletions cut 5 bases from V and 7 bases from J, with 15 bases between. The CDR3 loop is CASSQRTTINEQFF. CDR3 nucleotides: TGTGCCAGCAGCCAGAGGACGACCATTAATGAGCAGTTCTTC.

V gene TRBV5-1 combines with J gene TRBJ2-7, with 9 positions matching TRBD1. The J segment lost 2 bases and the V segment lost 0 bases, leaving 3 bases of the junction unmatched. This CDR3 has 15 residues. Germline V lookup: CDR1 SGHRS, CDR2 YFSETQ. CDR3 region: CASSLGDRGAYEQYF. The CDR3 DNA is TGCGCCAGCAGCTTGGGTGACAGGGGGGCCTACGAGCAGTACTTC.

CDR3 coding DNA: TGCGCCAGCAGCCAAGATCCAGGGGGCGAGCAGTACTTC. This encodes CASSQDPGGEQYF. The rearrangement uses TRBV4-3 and TRBJ2-7, with 7 bases matching TRBD1. V trimming: 0 bases; J trimming: 6 bases; junction bases outside the gene matches: 2. Germline-derived CDR1 and CDR2 are LGHNA and YSLEER. The CDR3 length is 13 residues.